Here is one T cell receptor beta chain with its context. Method: immunoSEQ multiplex PCR; TCRdb's copy keeps in-frame clones and lacks some. In the table there are tens of thousands of clones, approximately 88% of which are singletons. The entry originates in a study of blood T cell repertoires in COVID-19. Germline V gene lookup returns CDR1 SGHTS and CDR2 YDEGEE. Trimming pared 4 bases from V and 3 bases from J, leaving 17 bases between. The CDR3 runs 16 residues. The source material was peripheral blood. The chain is built from TRBV5-8 and TRBJ1-5, with D maybe TRBD1 (5 bases). The receptor's source is a woman aged 55-70 years with acute or convalescent COVID-19. Here the CDR3 DNA reads TGTGCCAGCAGCCAAGGCGGGGGGAGGTACAATCAGCCCCAGCATTTT. Translation gives CASSQGGGRYNQPQHF. The full variable domain, in which reference TRBV5-8 and TRBJ1-5 provide the parts outside the CDR3, is EAGVTQSPTHLIKTRGQQATLRCSPISGHTSVYWYQQALGLGLQFLLWYDEGEERNRGNFPPRFSGRQFPNYSSELNVNALELEDSALYLCASSQGGGRYNQPQHFGDGTRLSIL.